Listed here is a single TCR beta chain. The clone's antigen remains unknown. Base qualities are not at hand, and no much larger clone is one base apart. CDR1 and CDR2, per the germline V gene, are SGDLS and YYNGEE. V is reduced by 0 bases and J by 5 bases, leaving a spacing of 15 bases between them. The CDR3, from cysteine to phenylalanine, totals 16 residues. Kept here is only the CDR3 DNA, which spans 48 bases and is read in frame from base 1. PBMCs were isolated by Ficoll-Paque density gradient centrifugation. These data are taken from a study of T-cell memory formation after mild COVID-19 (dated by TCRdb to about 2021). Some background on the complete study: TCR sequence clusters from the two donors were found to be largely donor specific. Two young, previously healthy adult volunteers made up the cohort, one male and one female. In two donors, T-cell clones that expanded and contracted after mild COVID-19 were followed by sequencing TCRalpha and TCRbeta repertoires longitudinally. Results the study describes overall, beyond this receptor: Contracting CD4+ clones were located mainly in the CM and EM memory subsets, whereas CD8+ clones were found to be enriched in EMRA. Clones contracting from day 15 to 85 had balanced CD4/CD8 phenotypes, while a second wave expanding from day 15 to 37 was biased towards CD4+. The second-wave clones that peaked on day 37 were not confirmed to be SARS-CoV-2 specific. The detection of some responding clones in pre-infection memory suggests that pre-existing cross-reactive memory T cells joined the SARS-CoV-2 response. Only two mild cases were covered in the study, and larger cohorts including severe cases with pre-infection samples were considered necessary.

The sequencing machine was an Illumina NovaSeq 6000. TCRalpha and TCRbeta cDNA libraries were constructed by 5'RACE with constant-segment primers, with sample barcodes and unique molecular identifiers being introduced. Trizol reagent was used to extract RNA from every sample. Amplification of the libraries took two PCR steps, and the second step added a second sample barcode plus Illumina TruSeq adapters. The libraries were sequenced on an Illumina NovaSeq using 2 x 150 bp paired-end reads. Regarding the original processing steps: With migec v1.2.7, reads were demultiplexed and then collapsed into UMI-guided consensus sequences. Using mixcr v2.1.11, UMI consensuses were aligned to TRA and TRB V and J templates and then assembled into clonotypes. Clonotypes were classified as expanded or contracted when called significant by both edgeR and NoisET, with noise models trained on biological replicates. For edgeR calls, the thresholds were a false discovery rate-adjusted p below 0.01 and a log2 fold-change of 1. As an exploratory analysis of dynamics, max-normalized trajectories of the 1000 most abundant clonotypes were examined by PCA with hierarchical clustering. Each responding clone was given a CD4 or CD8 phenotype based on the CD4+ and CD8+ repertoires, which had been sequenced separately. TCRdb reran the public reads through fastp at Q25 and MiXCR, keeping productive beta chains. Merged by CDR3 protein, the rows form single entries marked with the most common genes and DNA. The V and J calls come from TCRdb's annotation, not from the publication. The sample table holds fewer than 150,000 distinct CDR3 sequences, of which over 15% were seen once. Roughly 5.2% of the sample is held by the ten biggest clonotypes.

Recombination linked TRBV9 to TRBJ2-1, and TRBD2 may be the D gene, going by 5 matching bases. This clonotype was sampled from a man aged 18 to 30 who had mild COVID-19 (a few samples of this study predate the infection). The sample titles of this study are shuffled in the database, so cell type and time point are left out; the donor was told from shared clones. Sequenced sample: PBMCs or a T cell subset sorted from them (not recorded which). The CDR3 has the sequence CASSVGRGRWDNEQFF. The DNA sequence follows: TGTGCCAGCAGCGTAGGTCGGGGAAGATGGGACAATGAGCAGTTCTTC.